The clone carrying this T cell receptor beta chain was observed a handful of times. What it binds is unknown. This record belongs to a study of CD8 T cells in ankylosing spondylitis. Study observations and caveats: About 8 highly homologous variants made up a TCR beta motif, and this motif appeared characteristic of ankylosing spondylitis blood.

MiXCR, run by TCRdb on the 5' RACE reads, gives a single entry per CDR3 protein. Seen here are 250,000 to 300,000 distinct CDR3 sequences, roughly 20% observed once, and the top ten hold roughly 7.4%. The sequence derives from a male donor with ankylosing spondylitis or in good health (not recorded which). The sequenced material came from blood, either unsorted or a sorted T cell fraction (not recorded which).

The CDR3 region is CASSLDQVGVRTSGANVLTF. DNA for the CDR3: TGCGCCAGCAGCTTGGATCAGGTGGGGGTACGGACCTCTGGGGCCAACGTCCTGACTTTC. The rearrangement uses TRBV5-1 and TRBJ2-6; D possibly matches TRBD1 or TRBD2 (5 bases each). CDR1 and CDR2 from the germline V gene are SGHRS and YFSETQ. The CDR3 runs 20 residues. The V end was cut by 0 bases, the J end by 0 bases, with 19 bases between.